Sequencing of this TCR beta chain was carried out in a study of control samples from healthy donors and cancer patients. Libraries were prepared by immunoSEQ multiplex PCR; TCRdb keeps only in-frame clonotypes and omits some of them. The sample yields some 48,000 clones, more than 85% seen once. The germline gives CDR1 MNHEY, CDR2 SVGAGI. CDR3 size: 15 residues. The V end was cut by 4 bases, the J end by 0 bases, with 12 bases between. The chain links TRBV6-5 to TRBJ1-2; D gene ambiguous. The clonotype was recovered from a woman between 45 and 65 years old with head and neck cancer. The sample consisted of PBMCs. The chain's CDR3 is CASSSRAGANYGYTF. CDR3 sequence (DNA): TGTGCCAGCAGTTCTCGTGCAGGCGCTAACTATGGCTACACCTTC.